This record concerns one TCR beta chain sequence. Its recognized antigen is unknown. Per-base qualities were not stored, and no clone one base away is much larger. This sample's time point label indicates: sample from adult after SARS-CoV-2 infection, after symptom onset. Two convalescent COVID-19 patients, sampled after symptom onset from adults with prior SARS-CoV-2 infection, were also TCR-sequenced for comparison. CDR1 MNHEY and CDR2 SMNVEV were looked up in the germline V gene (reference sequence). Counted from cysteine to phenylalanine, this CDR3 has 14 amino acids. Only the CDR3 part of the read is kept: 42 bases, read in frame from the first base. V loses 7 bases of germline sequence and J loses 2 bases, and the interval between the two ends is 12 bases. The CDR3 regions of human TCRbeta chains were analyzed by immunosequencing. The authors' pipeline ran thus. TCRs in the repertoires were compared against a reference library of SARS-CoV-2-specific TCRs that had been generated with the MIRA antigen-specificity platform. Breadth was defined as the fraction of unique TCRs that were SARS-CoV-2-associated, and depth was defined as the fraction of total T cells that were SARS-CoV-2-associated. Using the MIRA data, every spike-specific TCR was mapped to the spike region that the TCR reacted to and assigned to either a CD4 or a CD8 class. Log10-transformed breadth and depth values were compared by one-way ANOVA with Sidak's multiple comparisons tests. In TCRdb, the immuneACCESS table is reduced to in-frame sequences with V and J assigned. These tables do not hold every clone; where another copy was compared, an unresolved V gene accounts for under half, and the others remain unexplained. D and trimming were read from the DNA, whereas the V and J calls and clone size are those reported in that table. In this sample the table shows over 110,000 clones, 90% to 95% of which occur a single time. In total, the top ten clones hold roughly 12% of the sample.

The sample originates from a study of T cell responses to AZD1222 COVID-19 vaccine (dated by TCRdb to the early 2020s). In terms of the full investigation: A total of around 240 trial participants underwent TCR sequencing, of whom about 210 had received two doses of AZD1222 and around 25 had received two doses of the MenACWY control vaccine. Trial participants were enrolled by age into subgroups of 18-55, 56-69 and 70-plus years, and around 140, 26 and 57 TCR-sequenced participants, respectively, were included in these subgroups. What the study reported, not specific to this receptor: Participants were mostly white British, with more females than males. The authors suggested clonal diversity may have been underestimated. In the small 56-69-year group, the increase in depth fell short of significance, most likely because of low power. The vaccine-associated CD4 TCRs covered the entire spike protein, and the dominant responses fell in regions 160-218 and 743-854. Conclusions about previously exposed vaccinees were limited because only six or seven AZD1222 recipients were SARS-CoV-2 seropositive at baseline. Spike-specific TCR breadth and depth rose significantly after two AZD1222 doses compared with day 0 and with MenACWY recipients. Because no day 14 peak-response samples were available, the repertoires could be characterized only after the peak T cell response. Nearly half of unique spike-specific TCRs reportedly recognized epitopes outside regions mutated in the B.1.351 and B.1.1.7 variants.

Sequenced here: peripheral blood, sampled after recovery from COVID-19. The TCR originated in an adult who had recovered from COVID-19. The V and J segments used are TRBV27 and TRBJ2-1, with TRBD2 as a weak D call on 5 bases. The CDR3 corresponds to CASTLRAAYNEQFF. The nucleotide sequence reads TGTGCCAGCACCTTGCGGGCCGCCTACAATGAGCAGTTCTTC.